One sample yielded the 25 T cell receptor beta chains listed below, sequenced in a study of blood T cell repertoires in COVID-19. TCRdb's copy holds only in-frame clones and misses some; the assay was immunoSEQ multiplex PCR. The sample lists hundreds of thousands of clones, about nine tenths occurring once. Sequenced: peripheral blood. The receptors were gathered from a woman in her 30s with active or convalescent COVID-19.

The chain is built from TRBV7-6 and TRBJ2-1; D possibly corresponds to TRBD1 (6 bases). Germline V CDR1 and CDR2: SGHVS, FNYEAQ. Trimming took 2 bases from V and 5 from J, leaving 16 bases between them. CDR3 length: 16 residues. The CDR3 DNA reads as TGTGCCAGCAGCTTATCTCCGGCAGGGGATAACAATGAGCAGTTCTTC. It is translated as CASSLSPAGDNNEQFF.

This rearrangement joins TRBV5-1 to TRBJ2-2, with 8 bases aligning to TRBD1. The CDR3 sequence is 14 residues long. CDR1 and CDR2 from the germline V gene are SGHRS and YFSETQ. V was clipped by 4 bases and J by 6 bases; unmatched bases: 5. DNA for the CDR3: TGCGCCAGCAGCCAGGACAGGGAATCCGGGGAGCTGTTTTTT. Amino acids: CASSQDRESGELFF. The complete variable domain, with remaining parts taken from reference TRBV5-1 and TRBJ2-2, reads KAGVTQTPRYLIKTRGQQVTLSCSPISGHRSVSWYQQTPGQGLQFLFEYFSETQRNKGNFPGRFSGRQFSNSRSEMNVSTLELGDSALYLCASSQDRESGELFFGEGSRLTVL.

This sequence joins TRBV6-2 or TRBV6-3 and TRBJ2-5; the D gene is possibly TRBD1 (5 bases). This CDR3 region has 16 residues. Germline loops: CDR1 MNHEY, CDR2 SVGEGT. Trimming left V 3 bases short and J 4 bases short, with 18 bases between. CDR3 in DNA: TGTGCCAGCAGTTATAAAAGGACACCCGGTGGAGAGACCCAGTACTTC. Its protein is CASSYKRTPGGETQYF.

The CDR3 loop reads CASSRDTRNQPQHF. The CDR3 bases are TGTGCCAGCAGCCGGGACACAAGAAATCAGCCCCAGCATTTT. This chain joins TRBV7-2 and TRBJ1-5, with a possible D match to TRBD1 (6 bases). Germline CDR1 reads SGHTA; CDR2 reads FQGNSA. The V end was cut by 5 bases, the J end by 4 bases, with 12 bases between. This CDR3 has 14 residues.

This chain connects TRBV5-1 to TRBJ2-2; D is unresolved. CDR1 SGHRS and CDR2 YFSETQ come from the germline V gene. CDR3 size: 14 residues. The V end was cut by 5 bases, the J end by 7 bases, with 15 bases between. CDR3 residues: CASSLELDGGELFF. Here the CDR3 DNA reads TGCGCCAGCAGTTTAGAGTTAGATGGCGGGGAGCTGTTTTTT.

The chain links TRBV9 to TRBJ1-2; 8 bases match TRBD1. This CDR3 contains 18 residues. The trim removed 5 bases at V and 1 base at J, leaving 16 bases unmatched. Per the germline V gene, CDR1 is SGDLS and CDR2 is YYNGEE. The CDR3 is CASSDKPGQANFNYGYTF. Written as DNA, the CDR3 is TGTGCCAGCAGTGATAAACCGGGACAGGCCAATTTTAACTATGGCTACACCTTC.

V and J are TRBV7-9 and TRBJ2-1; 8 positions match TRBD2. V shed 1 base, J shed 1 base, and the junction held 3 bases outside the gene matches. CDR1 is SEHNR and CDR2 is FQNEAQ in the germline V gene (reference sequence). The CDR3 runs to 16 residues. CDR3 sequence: CASSLEAGDSYNEQFF. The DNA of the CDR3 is TGTGCCAGCAGCTTAGAAGCGGGAGATTCCTACAATGAGCAGTTCTTC.

The CDR3 here is CASSSGLASETQYF. The CDR3 coding sequence is TGTGCCAGCTCATCAGGACTAGCGTCAGAGACCCAGTACTTC. V gene TRBV18 combines with J gene TRBJ2-5, with TRBD2 matching 9 bases. V was clipped by 5 bases and J by 4 bases; unmatched bases: 5. The CDR3 consists of 14 residues. Germline V lookup: CDR1 KGHSH, CDR2 LQKENI.

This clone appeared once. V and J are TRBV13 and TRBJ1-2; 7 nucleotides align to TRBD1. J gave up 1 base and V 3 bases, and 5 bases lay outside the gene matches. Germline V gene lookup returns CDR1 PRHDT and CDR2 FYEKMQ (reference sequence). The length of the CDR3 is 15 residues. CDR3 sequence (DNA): TGTGCCAGCAGCTTTGGACAGGCTTATAACTATGGCTACACCTTC. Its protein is CASSFGQAYNYGYTF.

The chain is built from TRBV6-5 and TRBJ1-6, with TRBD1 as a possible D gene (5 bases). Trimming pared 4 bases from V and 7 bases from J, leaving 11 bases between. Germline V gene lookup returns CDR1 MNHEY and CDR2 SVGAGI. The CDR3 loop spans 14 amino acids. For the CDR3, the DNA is TGTGCCAGCAGTTTTGAAGGGGAAAATTCACCCCTCCACTTT. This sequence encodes CASSFEGENSPLHF.

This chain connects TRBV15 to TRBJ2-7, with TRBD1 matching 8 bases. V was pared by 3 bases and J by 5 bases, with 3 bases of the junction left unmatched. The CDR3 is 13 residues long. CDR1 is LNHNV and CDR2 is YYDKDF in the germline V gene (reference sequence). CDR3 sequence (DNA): TGTGCCACCAGCAGGACAGGGGCGGACGAGCAGTACTTC. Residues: CATSRTGADEQYF.

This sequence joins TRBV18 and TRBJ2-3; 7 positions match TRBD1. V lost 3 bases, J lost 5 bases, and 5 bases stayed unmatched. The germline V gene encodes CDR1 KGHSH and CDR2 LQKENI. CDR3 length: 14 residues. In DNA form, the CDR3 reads TGTGCCAGCTCACCGTTTACAGGGGAAGATACGCAGTATTTT. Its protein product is CASSPFTGEDTQYF. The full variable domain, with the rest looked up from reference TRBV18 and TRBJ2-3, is NAGVMQNPRHLVRRRGQEARLRCSPMKGHSHVYWYRQLPEEGLKFMVYLQKENIIDESGMPKERFSAEFPKEGPSILRIQQVVRGDSAAYFCASSPFTGEDTQYFGPGTRLTVL.

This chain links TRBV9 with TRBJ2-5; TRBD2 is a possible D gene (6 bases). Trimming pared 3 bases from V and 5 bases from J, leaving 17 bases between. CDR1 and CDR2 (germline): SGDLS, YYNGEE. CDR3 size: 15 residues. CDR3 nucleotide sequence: TGTGCCAGCAGCGAACTCCCGACTAGTGCTGAGACCCAGTACTTC. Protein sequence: CASSELPTSAETQYF.

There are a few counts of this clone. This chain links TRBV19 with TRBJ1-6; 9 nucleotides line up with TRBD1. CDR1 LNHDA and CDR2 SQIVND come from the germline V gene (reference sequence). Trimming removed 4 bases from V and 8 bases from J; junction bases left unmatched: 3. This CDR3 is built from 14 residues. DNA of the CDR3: TGTGCCAGTAGTAAAGGGACAGGGTATTCACCCCTCCACTTT. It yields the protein CASSKGTGYSPLHF.

The CDR3 protein is CASSGQGQGSYNEQFF. Here the CDR3 DNA reads TGTGCCAGCAGCGGCCAGGGACAGGGGTCGTACAATGAGCAGTTCTTC. The V call is TRBV9, the J call TRBJ2-1; 10 bases align to TRBD1. Germline CDR1 is SGDLS and CDR2 is YYNGEE. CDR3 length: 16 residues. The V gene end was trimmed by 3 bases and the J gene end by 4 bases; junction bases not matched to a gene: 7.

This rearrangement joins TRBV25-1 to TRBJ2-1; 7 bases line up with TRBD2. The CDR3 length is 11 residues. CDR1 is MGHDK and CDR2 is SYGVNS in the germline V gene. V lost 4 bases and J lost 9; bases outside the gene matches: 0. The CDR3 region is CASSGGGEQFF. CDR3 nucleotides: TGTGCCAGCAGTGGCGGGGGTGAGCAGTTCTTC. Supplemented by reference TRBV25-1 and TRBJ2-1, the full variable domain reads EADIYQTPRYLVIGTGKKITLECSQTMGHDKMYWYQQDPGMELHLIHYSYGVNSTEKGDLSSESTVSRIRTEHFPLTLESARPSHTSQYLCASSGGGEQFFGPGTRLTVL.

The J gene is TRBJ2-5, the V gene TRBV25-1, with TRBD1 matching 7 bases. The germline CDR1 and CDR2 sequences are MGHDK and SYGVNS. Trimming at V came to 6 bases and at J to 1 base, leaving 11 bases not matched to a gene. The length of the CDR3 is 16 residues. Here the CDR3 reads CASSPGAGGPQETQYF. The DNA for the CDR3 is TGTGCCAGCAGCCCCGGGGCAGGGGGACCCCAAGAGACCCAGTACTTC.

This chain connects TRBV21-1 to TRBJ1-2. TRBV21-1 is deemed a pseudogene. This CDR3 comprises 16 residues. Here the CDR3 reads CASSKPGGSGNYGYTF. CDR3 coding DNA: TGTGCCAGCAGCAAACCCGGGGGATCGGGCAACTATGGCTACACCTTC.

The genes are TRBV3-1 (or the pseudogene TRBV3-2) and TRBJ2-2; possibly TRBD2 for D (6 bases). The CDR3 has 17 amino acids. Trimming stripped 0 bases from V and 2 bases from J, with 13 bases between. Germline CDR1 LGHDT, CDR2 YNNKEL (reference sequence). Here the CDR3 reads CASSQEGVSGNTGELFF. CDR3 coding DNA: TGTGCCAGCAGCCAAGAAGGTGTTAGCGGCAACACCGGGGAGCTGTTTTTT.

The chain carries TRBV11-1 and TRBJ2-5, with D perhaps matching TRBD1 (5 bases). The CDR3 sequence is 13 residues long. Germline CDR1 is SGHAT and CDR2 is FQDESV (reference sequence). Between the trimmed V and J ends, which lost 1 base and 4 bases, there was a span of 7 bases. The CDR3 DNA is TGTGCCAGCAGCTTAGGCAGGGCAGAGACCCAGTACTTC. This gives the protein CASSLGRAETQYF. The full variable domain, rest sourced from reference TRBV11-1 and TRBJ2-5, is EAEVAQSPRYKITEKSQAVAFWCDPISGHATLYWYRQILGQGPELLVQFQDESVVDDSQLPKDRFSAERLKGVDSTLKIQPAELGDSAMYLCASSLGRAETQYFGPGTRLLVL.

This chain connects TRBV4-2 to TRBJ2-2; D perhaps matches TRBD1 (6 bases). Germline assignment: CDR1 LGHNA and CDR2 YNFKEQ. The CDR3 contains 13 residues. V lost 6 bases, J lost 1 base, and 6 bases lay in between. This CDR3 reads CASRTGNTGELFF. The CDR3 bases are TGTGCCAGCAGGACAGGGAACACCGGGGAGCTGTTTTTT.

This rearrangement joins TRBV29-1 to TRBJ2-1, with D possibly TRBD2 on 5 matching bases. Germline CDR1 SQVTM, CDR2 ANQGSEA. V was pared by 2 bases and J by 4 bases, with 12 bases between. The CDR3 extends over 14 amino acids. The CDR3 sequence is CSVETGRGYNEQFF. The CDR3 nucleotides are TGCAGCGTTGAAACGGGAAGAGGATACAATGAGCAGTTCTTC.

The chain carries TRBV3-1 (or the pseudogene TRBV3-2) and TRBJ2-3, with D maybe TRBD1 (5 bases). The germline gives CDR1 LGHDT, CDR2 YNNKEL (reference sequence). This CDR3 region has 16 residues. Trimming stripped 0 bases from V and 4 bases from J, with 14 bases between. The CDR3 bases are TGTGCCAGCAGCCAAGAACCTCAGGGATTGGCAGATACGCAGTATTTT. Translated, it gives CASSQEPQGLADTQYF.

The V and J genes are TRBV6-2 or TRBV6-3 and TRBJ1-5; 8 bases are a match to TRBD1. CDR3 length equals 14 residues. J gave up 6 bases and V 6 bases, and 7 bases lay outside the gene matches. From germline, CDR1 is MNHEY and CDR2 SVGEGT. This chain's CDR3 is CASSRTGWAQPQHF. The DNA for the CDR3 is TGTGCCAGCAGCCGGACAGGGTGGGCTCAGCCCCAGCATTTT.

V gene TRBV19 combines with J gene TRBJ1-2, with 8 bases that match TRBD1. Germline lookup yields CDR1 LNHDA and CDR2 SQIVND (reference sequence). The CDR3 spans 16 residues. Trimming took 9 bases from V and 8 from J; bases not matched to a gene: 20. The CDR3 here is CASRSRTGRALGGYTF. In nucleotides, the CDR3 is TGTGCCAGCCGATCTCGGACAGGGCGGGCCCTCGGAGGCTACACCTTC.